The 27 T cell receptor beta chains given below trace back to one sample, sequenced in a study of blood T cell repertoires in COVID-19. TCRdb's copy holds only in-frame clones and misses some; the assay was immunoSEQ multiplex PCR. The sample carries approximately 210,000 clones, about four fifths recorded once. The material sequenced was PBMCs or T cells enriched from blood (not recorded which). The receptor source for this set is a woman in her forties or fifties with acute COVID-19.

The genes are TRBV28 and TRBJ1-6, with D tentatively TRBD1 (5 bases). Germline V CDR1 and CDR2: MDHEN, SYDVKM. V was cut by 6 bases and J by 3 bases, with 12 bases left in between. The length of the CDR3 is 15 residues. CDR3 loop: CASSLGAFYNSPLHF. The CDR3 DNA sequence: TGTGCCAGCAGCCTAGGGGCTTTCTATAATTCACCCCTCCACTTT.

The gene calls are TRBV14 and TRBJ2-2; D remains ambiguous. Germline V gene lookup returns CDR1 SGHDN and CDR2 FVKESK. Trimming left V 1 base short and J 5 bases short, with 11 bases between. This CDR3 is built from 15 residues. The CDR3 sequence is CASSQGQVRTGELFF. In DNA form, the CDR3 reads TGTGCCAGCAGCCAAGGACAAGTCAGAACCGGGGAGCTGTTTTTT.

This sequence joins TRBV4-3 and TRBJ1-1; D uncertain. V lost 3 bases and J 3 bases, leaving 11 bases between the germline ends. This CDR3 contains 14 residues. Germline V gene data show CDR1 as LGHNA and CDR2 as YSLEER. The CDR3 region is CASSHPGEHTEAFF. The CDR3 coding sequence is TGCGCCAGCAGCCATCCGGGAGAGCACACTGAAGCTTTCTTT.

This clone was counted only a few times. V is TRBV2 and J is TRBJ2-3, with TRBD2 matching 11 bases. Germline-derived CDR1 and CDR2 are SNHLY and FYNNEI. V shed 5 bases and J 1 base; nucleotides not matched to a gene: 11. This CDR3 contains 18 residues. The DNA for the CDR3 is TGTGCCAGCAGTCGGGATGTAGCGGGGGGGCCAGGCACAGATACGCAGTATTTT. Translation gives CASSRDVAGGPGTDTQYF.

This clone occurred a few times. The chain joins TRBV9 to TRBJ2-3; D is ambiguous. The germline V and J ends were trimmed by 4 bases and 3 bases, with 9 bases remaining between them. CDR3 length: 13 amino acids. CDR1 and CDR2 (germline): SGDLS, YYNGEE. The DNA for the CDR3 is TGTGCCAGCAGCCTCCCAGGAACAGATACGCAGTATTTT. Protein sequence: CASSLPGTDTQYF.

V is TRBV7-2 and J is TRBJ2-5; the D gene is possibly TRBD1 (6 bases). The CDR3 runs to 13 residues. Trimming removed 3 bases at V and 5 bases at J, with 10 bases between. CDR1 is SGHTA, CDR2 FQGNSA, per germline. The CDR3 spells CASSFTGRETQYF. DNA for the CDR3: TGTGCCAGCAGCTTTACAGGGCGGGAGACCCAGTACTTC.

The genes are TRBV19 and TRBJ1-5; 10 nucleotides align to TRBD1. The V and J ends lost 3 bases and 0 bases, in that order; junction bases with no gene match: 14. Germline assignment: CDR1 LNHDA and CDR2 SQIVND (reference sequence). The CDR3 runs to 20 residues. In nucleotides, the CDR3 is TGTGCCAGTAGTATCCTACGGGACAGGGGCACTCTTTATAGCAATCAGCCCCAGCATTTT. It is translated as CASSILRDRGTLYSNQPQHF. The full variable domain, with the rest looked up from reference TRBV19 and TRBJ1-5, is DGGITQSPKYLFRKEGQNVTLSCEQNLNHDAMYWYRQDPGQGLRLIYYSQIVNDFQKGDIAEGYSVSREKKESFPLTVTSAQKNPTAFYLCASSILRDRGTLYSNQPQHFGDGTRLSIL.

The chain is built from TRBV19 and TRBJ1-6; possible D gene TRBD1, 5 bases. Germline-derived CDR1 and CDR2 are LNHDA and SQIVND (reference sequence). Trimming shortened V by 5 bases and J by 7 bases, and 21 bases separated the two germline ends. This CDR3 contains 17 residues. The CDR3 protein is CASSPKTEGGLNSPLHF. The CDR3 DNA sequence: TGTGCCAGTAGTCCAAAGACAGAGGGAGGCCTAAATTCACCCCTCCACTTT.

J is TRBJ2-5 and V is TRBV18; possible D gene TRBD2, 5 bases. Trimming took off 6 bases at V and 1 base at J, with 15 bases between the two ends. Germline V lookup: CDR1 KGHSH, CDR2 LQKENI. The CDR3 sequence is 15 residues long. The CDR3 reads CASSLSVAGQETQYF. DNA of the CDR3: TGTGCCAGCTCCCTCAGCGTGGCGGGCCAAGAGACCCAGTACTTC.

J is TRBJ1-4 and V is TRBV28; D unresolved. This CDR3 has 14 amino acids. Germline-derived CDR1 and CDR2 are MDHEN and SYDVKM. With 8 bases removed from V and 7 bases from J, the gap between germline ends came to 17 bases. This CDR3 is CASYMGLPGEKLFF. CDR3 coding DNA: TGTGCCAGCTACATGGGTCTTCCAGGTGAAAAACTGTTTTTT.

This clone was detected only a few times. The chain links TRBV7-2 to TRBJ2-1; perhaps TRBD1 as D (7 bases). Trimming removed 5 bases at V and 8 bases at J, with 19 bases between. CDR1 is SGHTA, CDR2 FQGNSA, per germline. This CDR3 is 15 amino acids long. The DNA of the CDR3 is TGTGCCAGCAGCCCTCGCGGAGGGGGCCTCGATGAGCAGTTCTTC. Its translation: CASSPRGGGLDEQFF.

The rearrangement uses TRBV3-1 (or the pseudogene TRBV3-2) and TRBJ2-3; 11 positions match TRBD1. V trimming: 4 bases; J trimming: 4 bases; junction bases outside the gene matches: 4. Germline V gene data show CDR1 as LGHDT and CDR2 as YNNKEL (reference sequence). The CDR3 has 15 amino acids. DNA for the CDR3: TGTGCCAGCAGCCCCGGGACAGGGGGGGCAGATACGCAGTATTTT. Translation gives CASSPGTGGADTQYF.

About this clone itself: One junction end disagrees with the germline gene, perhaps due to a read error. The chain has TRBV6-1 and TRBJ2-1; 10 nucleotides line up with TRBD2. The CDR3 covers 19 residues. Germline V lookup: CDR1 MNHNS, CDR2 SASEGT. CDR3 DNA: TGTGCCAGCGGTGACCCAACTAGCGGGGATAACCGGTACTACAATGAGCAGTTCTTC. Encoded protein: CASGDPTSGDNRYYNEQFF.

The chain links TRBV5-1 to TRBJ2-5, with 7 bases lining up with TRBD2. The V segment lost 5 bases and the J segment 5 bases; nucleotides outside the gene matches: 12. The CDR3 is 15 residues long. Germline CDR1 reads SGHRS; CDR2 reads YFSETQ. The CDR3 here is CASSTSADLGETQYF. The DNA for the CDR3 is TGCGCCAGCAGTACTAGCGCCGACCTCGGGGAGACCCAGTACTTC.

CDR3 loop: CASSTRIGQGLDTGELFF. CDR3 bases: TGTGCCAGCTCAACGCGGATAGGACAGGGTTTGGACACCGGGGAGCTGTTTTTT. J is TRBJ2-2 and V is TRBV18; 8 bases align to TRBD1. V shed 5 bases, J shed 3 bases, and the junction held 14 bases outside the gene matches. Germline assignment: CDR1 KGHSH and CDR2 LQKENI. The CDR3 loop spans 18 amino acids.

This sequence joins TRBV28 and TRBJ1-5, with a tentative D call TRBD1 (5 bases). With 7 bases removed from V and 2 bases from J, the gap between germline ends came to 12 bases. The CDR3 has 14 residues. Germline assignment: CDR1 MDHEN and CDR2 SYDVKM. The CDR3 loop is CASMGGIGNQPQHF. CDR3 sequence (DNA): TGTGCCAGCATGGGGGGTATCGGCAATCAGCCCCAGCATTTT.

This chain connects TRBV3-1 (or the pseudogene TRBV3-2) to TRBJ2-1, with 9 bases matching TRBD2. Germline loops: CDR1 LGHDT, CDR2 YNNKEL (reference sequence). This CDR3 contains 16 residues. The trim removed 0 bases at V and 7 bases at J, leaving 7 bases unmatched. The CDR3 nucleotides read TGTGCCAGCAGCCAAGATATGCTAGCGGGAAGTAATGAGCAGTTCTTC. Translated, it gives CASSQDMLAGSNEQFF.

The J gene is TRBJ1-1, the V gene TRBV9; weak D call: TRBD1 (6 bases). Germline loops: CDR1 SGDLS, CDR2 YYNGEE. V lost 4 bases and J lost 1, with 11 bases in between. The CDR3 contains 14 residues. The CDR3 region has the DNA TGTGCCAGCAGCCGAGCGACAGGGAACACTGAAGCTTTCTTT. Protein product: CASSRATGNTEAFF.

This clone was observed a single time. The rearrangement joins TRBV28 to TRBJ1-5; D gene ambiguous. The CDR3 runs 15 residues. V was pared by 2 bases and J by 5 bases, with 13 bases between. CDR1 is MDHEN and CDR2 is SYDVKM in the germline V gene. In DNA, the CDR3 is TGTGCCAGCAGTTTAGAGACAAGTATTGATCAGCCCCAGCATTTT. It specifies CASSLETSIDQPQHF.

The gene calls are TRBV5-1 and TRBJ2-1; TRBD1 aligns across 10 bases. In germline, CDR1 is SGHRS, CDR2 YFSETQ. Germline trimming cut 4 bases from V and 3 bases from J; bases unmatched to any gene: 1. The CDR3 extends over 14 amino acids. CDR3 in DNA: TGCGCCAGCAGCGGACAGGGGGGCTACAATGAGCAGTTCTTC. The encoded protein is CASSGQGGYNEQFF.

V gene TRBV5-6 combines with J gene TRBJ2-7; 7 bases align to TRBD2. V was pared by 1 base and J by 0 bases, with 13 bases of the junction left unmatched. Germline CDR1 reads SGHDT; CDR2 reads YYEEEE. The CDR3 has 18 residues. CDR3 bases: TGTGCCAGCAGCTTGTACGGCGGGAGTAGTTTAAACTCCTACGAGCAGTACTTC. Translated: CASSLYGGSSLNSYEQYF.

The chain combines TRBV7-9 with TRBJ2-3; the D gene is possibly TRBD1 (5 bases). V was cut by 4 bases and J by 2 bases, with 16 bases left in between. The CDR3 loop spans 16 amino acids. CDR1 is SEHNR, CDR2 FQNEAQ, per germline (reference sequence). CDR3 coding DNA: TGTGCCAGCAGCTCGCAGGGCAATGGCTTCACAGATACGCAGTATTTT. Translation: CASSSQGNGFTDTQYF.

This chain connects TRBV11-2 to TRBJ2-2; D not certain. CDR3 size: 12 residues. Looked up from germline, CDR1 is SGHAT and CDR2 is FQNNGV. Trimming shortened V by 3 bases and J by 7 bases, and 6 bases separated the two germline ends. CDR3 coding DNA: TGTGCCAGCAGCTTTTTCGTCGGGGAGCTGTTTTTT. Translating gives CASSFFVGELFF.

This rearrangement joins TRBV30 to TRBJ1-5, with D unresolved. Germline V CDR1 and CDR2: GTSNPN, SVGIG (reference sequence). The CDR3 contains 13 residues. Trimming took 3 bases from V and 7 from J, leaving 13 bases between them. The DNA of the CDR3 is TGTGCCTGGAGCGGGTTCACGGGGCAGCCCCAGCATTTT. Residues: CAWSGFTGQPQHF. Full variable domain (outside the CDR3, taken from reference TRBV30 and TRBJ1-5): SQTIHQWPATLVQPVGSPLSLECTVEGTSNPNLYWYRQAAGRGLQLLFYSVGIGQISSEVPQNLSASRPQDRQFILSSKKLLLSDSGFYLCAWSGFTGQPQHFGDGTRLSIL.

The CDR3 DNA follows: TGTGCCGGGACATTAGCGGGAGGGAACGAGCAGTACTTC. Its translation: CAGTLAGGNEQYF. The V gene is TRBV30, the J gene TRBJ2-7; the match to TRBD2 covers 11 bases. Per the germline V gene, CDR1 is GTSNPN and CDR2 is SVGIG (reference sequence). This CDR3 contains 13 residues. J lost 5 bases, V lost 8 bases, and 8 bases had no gene match. The entire variable domain, with the rest obtained from reference TRBV30 and TRBJ2-7, is as follows: SQTIHQWPATLVQPVGSPLSLECTVEGTSNPNLYWYRQAAGRGLQLLFYSVGIGQISSEVPQNLSASRPQDRQFILSSKKLLLSDSGFYLCAGTLAGGNEQYFGPGTRLTVT.

This CDR3 is CASSLNLAGGSDEQFF. CDR3 nucleotides: TGCGCCAGCAGCTTGAATTTAGCGGGAGGCTCGGATGAGCAGTTCTTC. The chain couples TRBV5-1 to TRBJ2-1; 10 bases are a match to TRBD2. CDR1 SGHRS and CDR2 YFSETQ come from the germline V gene. The V and J ends lost 1 base and 8 bases, in that order; junction bases with no gene match: 9. CDR3 length: 16 amino acids.

Written as DNA, the CDR3 is TGTGCCAGCAGCTCCCTGGGGGGGGTTGGCTCCTACAATGAGCAGTTCTTC. This gives the protein CASSSLGGVGSYNEQFF. The rearrangement uses TRBV7-2 and TRBJ2-1, with TRBD2 matching over 7 bases. Germline values: CDR1 SGHTA, CDR2 FQGNSA. The CDR3 spans 17 residues. V lost 4 bases and J lost 0; bases outside the gene matches: 9.